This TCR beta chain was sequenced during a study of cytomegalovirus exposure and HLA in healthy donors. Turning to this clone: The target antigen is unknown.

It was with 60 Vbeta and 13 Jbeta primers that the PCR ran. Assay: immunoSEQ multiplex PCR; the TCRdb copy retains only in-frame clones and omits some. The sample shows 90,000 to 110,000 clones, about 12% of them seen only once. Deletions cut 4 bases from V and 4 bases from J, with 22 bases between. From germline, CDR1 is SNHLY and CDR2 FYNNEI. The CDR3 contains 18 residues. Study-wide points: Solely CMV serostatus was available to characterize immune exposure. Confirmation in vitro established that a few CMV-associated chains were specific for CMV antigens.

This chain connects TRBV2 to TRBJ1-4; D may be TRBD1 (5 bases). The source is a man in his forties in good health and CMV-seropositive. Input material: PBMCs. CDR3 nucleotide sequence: TGTGCCAGCAGTGTCCCTATTCATCCGGGGGAACTTAATGAAAAACTGTTTTTT. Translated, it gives CASSVPIHPGELNEKLFF.